This note documents a single T cell receptor (beta chain) sequence. These data come from a study of blood T cell repertoires in COVID-19. The V gene's germline CDR1 is SEHNR and CDR2 FQNEAQ (reference sequence). This CDR3 is 14 amino acids long. Trimming removed 0 bases at V and 5 bases at J, with 11 bases between. Measured with immunoSEQ multiplex PCR; TCRdb has only the in-frame clones, and not every one. The sample holds about 210,000 clones, 85% seen once. The chain has TRBV7-9 and TRBJ2-7; D is possibly TRBD2 (5 bases). This clonotype was obtained from a woman older than 75 with acute or convalescent COVID-19. Sequenced input: peripheral blood. CDR3 in amino acids: CASSLAQEVNEQYF. The CDR3 DNA reads as TGTGCCAGCAGCTTAGCGCAGGAGGTAAACGAGCAGTACTTC. The full variable domain, completed using reference TRBV7-9 and TRBJ2-7, is DTGVSQNPRHKITKRGQNVTFRCDPISEHNRLYWYRQTLGQGPEFLTYFQNEAQLEKSRLLSDRFSAERPKGSFSTLEIQRTEQGDSAMYLCASSLAQEVNEQYFGPGTRLTVT.